Below are 8 T cell receptor beta chains sequenced from a single sample in a study of T-cell memory formation after mild COVID-19. MiXCR was run by TCRdb on the 5' RACE reads, yielding one entry per CDR3 protein. Of tens of thousands of distinct CDR3 sequences in the sample, over 9.5% were seen once. Sequenced: PBMCs or a T cell subset sorted from them (not recorded which). These receptors were taken from a man aged 18 to 30 who had mild COVID-19 (a few samples of this study predate the infection). Cell type and time point are not known.

This clonotype was seen repeatedly, ten times or more. The J gene is TRBJ1-2, the V gene TRBV4-1; D not resolved. The CDR3 runs to 19 residues. CDR1 and CDR2 (germline): MGHRA, YSYEKL. V was clipped by 1 base and J by 7 bases, with 28 bases between them. The CDR3 DNA reads TGCGCCAGCAGCCAAGGAAGCTTTTGGGATCCGAGAGGGTCGGGTGGCTACACCTTC. Protein product: CASSQGSFWDPRGSGGYTF.

This clonotype was seen at least ten times. The V call is TRBV27, the J call TRBJ1-2, with D unresolved. V lost 8 bases and J lost 2, with 12 bases in between. The germline gives CDR1 MNHEY, CDR2 SMNVEV (reference sequence). The CDR3 is 13 amino acids. The CDR3 DNA reads TGTGCCAGCGCGCCAGGACTAAACTATGGCTACACCTTC. This gives the protein CASAPGLNYGYTF.

This clonotype was seen a handful of times. V and J are TRBV19 and TRBJ2-1, with D possibly being TRBD2 (5 bases). V was trimmed by 0 bases and J by 5 bases, leaving 17 bases between them. CDR1 LNHDA and CDR2 SQIVND come from the germline V gene (reference sequence). The CDR3 is 17 residues long. CDR3 in DNA: TGTGCCAGTAGTATAGACCTACTAGTAGGCACGAACAATGAGCAGTTCTTC. Amino acid sequence: CASSIDLLVGTNNEQFF.

This clonotype has a count of ten or more. The V gene is TRBV18, the J gene TRBJ2-6; maybe TRBD2 (6 bases). The CDR3 length is 15 residues. V shed 6 bases and J shed 2 bases, with 11 bases lying between them. CDR1 and CDR2 from the germline V gene are KGHSH and LQKENI. The CDR3 DNA reads TGTGCCAGCTCTTCAACGGGGGCTGGGGCCAACGTCCTGACTTTC. Its translation is CASSSTGAGANVLTF.

This clonotype was observed at least ten times. The V and J genes are TRBV20-1 and TRBJ1-5, with D unclear. V was shortened by 1 base and J by 0 bases, with 13 bases between the two germline ends. Germline V gene data show CDR1 as DFQATT and CDR2 as SNEGSKA (reference sequence). The CDR3 is 16 amino acids. CDR3 protein: CSARGRAYYSNQPQHF. The CDR3 coding sequence is TGCAGTGCTAGAGGGCGGGCCTACTATAGCAATCAGCCCCAGCATTTT.

This clonotype was counted ten times or more. In DNA, the CDR3 is TGCAGCGCCACCGGGGGGAAGGGCTACGAGCAGTACTTC. Its translation: CSATGGKGYEQYF. The chain uses TRBV29-1 and TRBJ2-7; 7 bases align to TRBD2. V dropped 7 bases and J dropped 3; count of bases not matched to a gene: 9. The CDR3 runs to 13 residues. CDR1 is SQVTM, CDR2 ANQGSEA, per germline.

This clonotype was seen at least ten times. The CDR3 DNA sequence: TGTGCCAGCAGTTTGAGTTCAGAGGGGATGACTGAAGCTTTCTTT. Its protein is CASSLSSEGMTEAFF. The rearrangement links TRBV12-3 or TRBV12-4 to TRBJ1-1; TRBD1 is a possible D gene (5 bases). Trimming removed 3 bases at V and 5 bases at J, with 16 bases between. The CDR3 sequence is 15 residues long.

This chain connects TRBV15 to TRBJ1-4; D possibly corresponds to TRBD1 (5 bases). Germline-derived CDR1 and CDR2 are LNHNV and YYDKDF (reference sequence). The CDR3 totals 15 residues. V gave up 0 bases and J gave up 10 bases, with 15 bases separating them. CDR3 nucleotides: TGTGCCACCAGCAGAGATGAGAAGGGGAAGGTAAAACTGTTTTTT. The encoded protein is CATSRDEKGKVKLFF.